This passage covers 30 T cell receptor beta chains from one sample sequenced in a study of technical replicates of blood from a few donors. Sequenced by immunoSEQ multiplex PCR; TCRdb stores in-frame clones only, minus some. Of 75,000 to 95,000 clones listed, approximately 90% are singletons. Sequencing was performed on T cells isolated from PBMCs. The origin of the receptors is a human donor in good health.

V gene TRBV28 combines with J gene TRBJ2-2, with no clear D. The V end was cut by 6 bases, the J end by 0 bases, with 5 bases between. The CDR3 extends over 13 amino acids. Germline CDR1 reads MDHEN; CDR2 reads SYDVKM. The CDR3 loop reads CASRNSNTGELFF. CDR3 coding DNA: TGTGCCAGCAGGAACTCGAACACCGGGGAGCTGTTTTTT.

V usage is TRBV10-1 and J usage is TRBJ2-3; 8 bases are a match to TRBD2. The CDR3 totals 16 residues. CDR1 and CDR2 from the germline V gene are WNHNN and SYGVQD (reference sequence). The V segment lost 8 bases and the J segment 0 bases; nucleotides outside the gene matches: 10. As DNA, the CDR3 is TGCGCCAGCTCGGGGGCGGGAGGCTCAAGCACAGATACGCAGTATTTT. It is translated as CASSGAGGSSTDTQYF.

The genes are TRBV30 and TRBJ2-5, with a tentative D call TRBD1 (5 bases). This CDR3 has 14 residues. Trimming stripped 3 bases from V and 5 bases from J, with 16 bases between. Germline lookup yields CDR1 GTSNPN and CDR2 SVGIG (reference sequence). CDR3 in DNA: TGTGCCTGGAGGCCTAAGGGGCAGAGGGAGACCCAGTACTTC. This translates into CAWRPKGQRETQYF.

This clone was seen a few times. The rearrangement joins TRBV28 to TRBJ1-5, with 9 nucleotides matching TRBD1. Germline V CDR1 and CDR2: MDHEN, SYDVKM. The CDR3 spans 15 residues. V was clipped by 7 bases and J by 6 bases; unmatched bases: 10. The CDR3 reads CASMKDRGGGQPQHF. For the CDR3, the DNA is TGTGCCAGCATGAAGGACAGGGGAGGAGGTCAGCCCCAGCATTTT.

The gene calls are TRBV7-3 and TRBJ2-5; 7 bases are shared with TRBD1. This CDR3 region has 16 residues. Germline CDR1 SGHTA, CDR2 FQGTGA. V lost 5 bases to trimming and J lost 2 bases; unmatched junction nucleotides: 11. CDR3 in DNA: TGTGCCAGCAGCGCCAGGGGACAGACGTTTCAAGAGACCCAGTACTTC. It specifies CASSARGQTFQETQYF.

The rearrangement links TRBV5-1 to TRBJ1-2; TRBD1 might be the D (6 bases). CDR3 length: 14 residues. Trimming stripped 0 bases from V and 4 bases from J, with 10 bases between. CDR1 is SGHRS and CDR2 is YFSETQ in the germline V gene. This CDR3 reads CASSLAGGVYGYTF. The CDR3 DNA reads as TGCGCCAGCAGCTTGGCGGGGGGCGTCTATGGCTACACCTTC. The full variable domain, in which reference TRBV5-1 and TRBJ1-2 provide the parts outside the CDR3, is KAGVTQTPRYLIKTRGQQVTLSCSPISGHRSVSWYQQTPGQGLQFLFEYFSETQRNKGNFPGRFSGRQFSNSRSEMNVSTLELGDSALYLCASSLAGGVYGYTFGSGTRLTVV.

The rearrangement links TRBV27 to TRBJ1-1; TRBD1 aligns across 7 bases. J was trimmed by 1 base and V by 5 bases; bases with no gene match: 4. CDR1 is MNHEY, CDR2 SMNVEV, per germline (reference sequence). The CDR3 is 14 residues long. CDR3 DNA sequence: TGTGCCAGCAGTCCCGGGACAGCGAACACTGAAGCTTTCTTT. It yields the protein CASSPGTANTEAFF.

This clone was picked up one time. This chain links TRBV5-1 with TRBJ2-3; no firm D call. From germline, CDR1 is SGHRS and CDR2 YFSETQ. Deletions cut 4 bases from V and 2 bases from J, with 8 bases between. The CDR3 runs 13 residues. The CDR3 protein is CASSLGNTDTQYF. The CDR3 DNA sequence: TGCGCCAGCAGCCTCGGTAACACAGATACGCAGTATTTT.

V gene TRBV6-5 combines with J gene TRBJ2-1; 9 nucleotides match TRBD1. This CDR3 has 16 residues. Germline V CDR1 and CDR2: MNHEY, SVGAGI. After removal of 2 bases from V and 4 bases from J, the junction contained 6 bases not matched to a gene. This CDR3 reads CASSYRLGTGYNEQFF. The CDR3 region has the DNA TGTGCCAGCAGTTACAGGTTGGGGACAGGGTACAATGAGCAGTTCTTC.

The rearrangement uses TRBV5-1 and TRBJ2-7, with a weak D call TRBD1 (6 bases). V was shortened by 5 bases and J by 2 bases, with 11 bases between the two germline ends. Germline V gives CDR1 SGHRS, CDR2 YFSETQ. The CDR3 is 13 residues long. CDR3 protein: CASRHGQPYEQYF. The CDR3 nucleotides are TGCGCCAGCAGACATGGACAGCCCTACGAGCAGTACTTC.

The chain has TRBV4-1 and TRBJ2-1, with TRBD2 matching over 10 bases. The germline gives CDR1 MGHRA, CDR2 YSYEKL. The ends lost 3 bases at V and 10 bases at J; junction bases unmatched: 6. The CDR3 loop spans 14 amino acids. The CDR3 region has the DNA TGCGCCAGCAGCCAGTGGACTAGCGGTCGGGAGCAGTTCTTC. It encodes CASSQWTSGREQFF.

V and J are TRBV4-1 and TRBJ2-5, with D uncertain. The V gene lost 1 base and the J gene lost 5 bases, with 8 bases spanning the gap. The CDR3 has 13 residues. Per the germline V gene, CDR1 is MGHRA and CDR2 is YSYEKL. This chain's CDR3 is CASSQALPETQYF. In DNA form, the CDR3 reads TGCGCCAGCAGCCAAGCACTCCCTGAGACCCAGTACTTC.

The CDR3 nucleotides are TGTGCCAGCAGTGAGGGACAGACCTACAATGAGCAGTTCTTC. Its translation: CASSEGQTYNEQFF. The genes are TRBV6-5 and TRBJ2-1, with TRBD1 identical over 7 bases. Germline V CDR1 and CDR2: MNHEY, SVGAGI. Trimming at V came to 5 bases and at J to 2 bases, leaving 3 bases not matched to a gene. The CDR3 is 14 amino acids.

The CDR3 spells CASSEGLRDEKLFF. The CDR3, as DNA: TGTGCCAGCAGTGAAGGCCTTCGTGATGAAAAACTGTTTTTT. The chain recombines TRBV25-1 with TRBJ1-4; D remains unclear. Germline loops: CDR1 MGHDK, CDR2 SYGVNS. V shed 2 bases and J shed 6 bases, with 10 bases lying between them. CDR3 length equals 14 residues.

The chain couples TRBV11-2 to TRBJ2-1; D possibly corresponds to TRBD2 (6 bases). Germline V gene sequence: CDR1 SGHAT, CDR2 FQNNGV. The CDR3 has 15 amino acids. V lost 5 bases, J lost 3 bases, and 14 bases lay in between. Written as DNA, the CDR3 is TGTGCCAGCAGCCCGGTAGCCGGGGGCTACAATGAGCAGTTCTTC. It encodes CASSPVAGGYNEQFF. Full variable domain (outside the CDR3, taken from reference TRBV11-2 and TRBJ2-1): EAGVAQSPRYKIIEKRQSVAFWCNPISGHATLYWYQQILGQGPKLLIQFQNNGVVDDSQLPKDRFSAERLKGVDSTLKIQPAKLEDSAVYLCASSPVAGGYNEQFFGPGTRLTVL.

The V gene is TRBV7-8, the J gene TRBJ2-1, with D tentatively TRBD2 (6 bases). Germline V gene data show CDR1 as SGHVS and CDR2 as FQNEAQ. The CDR3 is 14 residues long. V lost 3 bases and J lost 12, with 18 bases in between. Here the CDR3 DNA reads TGTGCCAGCAGCTTGGGGGGACCGACGTTAGGGCAGTTCTTC. Translated, it gives CASSLGGPTLGQFF.

The chain employs TRBV9 and TRBJ2-1, with 7 bases aligning to TRBD2. V shed 0 bases, J shed 5 bases, and the junction held 5 bases outside the gene matches. The length of the CDR3 is 15 residues. Germline lookup yields CDR1 SGDLS and CDR2 YYNGEE. Here the CDR3 reads CASSVDLAANNEQFF. CDR3 in DNA: TGTGCCAGCAGCGTAGACCTAGCGGCCAACAATGAGCAGTTCTTC.

This chain joins TRBV29-1 and TRBJ2-5; 11 bases are shared with TRBD1. Trimming at V came to 5 bases and at J to 5 bases, leaving 7 bases not matched to a gene. This CDR3 has 14 amino acids. The germline V gene has CDR1 SQVTM and CDR2 ANQGSEA. CDR3 coding DNA: TGCAGCGTTCCCGGGACAGGGGGGGCGGAGACCCAGTACTTC. It yields the protein CSVPGTGGAETQYF. Based on the CDR3 plus reference TRBV29-1 and TRBJ2-5, the full variable domain is SAVISQKPSRDICQRGTSLTIQCQVDSQVTMMFWYRQQPGQSLTLIATANQGSEATYESGFVIDKFPISRPNLTFSTLTVSNMSPEDSSIYLCSVPGTGGAETQYFGPGTRLLVL.

This chain connects TRBV4-1 to TRBJ1-1; no clear D. Trimming left V 4 bases short and J 1 base short, with 13 bases between. This CDR3 is 15 amino acids long. Germline CDR1 and CDR2: MGHRA and YSYEKL. This chain's CDR3 is CASSLSGGTNTEAFF. The CDR3 DNA reads TGCGCCAGCAGCCTTAGTGGCGGAACGAACACTGAAGCTTTCTTT.

V and J are TRBV27 and TRBJ2-2, with 9 bases identical to TRBD1. CDR1 and CDR2 from the germline V gene are MNHEY and SMNVEV (reference sequence). J lost 6 bases, V lost 6 bases, and 5 bases had no gene match. CDR3 size: 14 residues. In DNA, the CDR3 is TGTGCCAGCAGGCCGGGACAGGGTTCCGGGGAGCTGTTTTTT. It specifies CASRPGQGSGELFF.

The chain joins TRBV28 to TRBJ2-7; D is perhaps TRBD2 (6 bases). V was pared by 5 bases and J by 2 bases, with 10 bases between. The CDR3 extends over 13 amino acids. Germline V gives CDR1 MDHEN, CDR2 SYDVKM. CDR3 sequence (DNA): TGTGCCAGCAGTCAGGGAGGACCCTACGAGCAGTACTTC. This encodes CASSQGGPYEQYF.

The gene calls are TRBV2 and TRBJ2-5; 10 bases agree with TRBD2. CDR1 and CDR2 (germline): SNHLY, FYNNEI. This CDR3 contains 15 residues. Germline trimming cut 6 bases from V and 4 bases from J; bases unmatched to any gene: 8. CDR3 loop: CASRTERGGGETQYF. In nucleotides, the CDR3 is TGTGCCAGCAGGACTGAGCGGGGGGGAGGAGAGACCCAGTACTTC.

The chain carries TRBV10-3 and TRBJ1-2, with D perhaps TRBD1 (5 bases). Germline CDR1 is ENHRY and CDR2 is SYGVKD. The ends were cut back, 3 bases at V and 6 bases at J, with 14 bases in the middle. The CDR3 sequence is 14 residues long. CDR3 amino acids: CAISDPRVMDGYTF. The DNA of the CDR3 is TGTGCCATCAGTGATCCCAGGGTGATGGATGGCTACACCTTC.

The CDR3 is CASSLDGWTPSNEKLFF. CDR3 DNA: TGTGCCAGCAGCTTAGATGGGTGGACACCCAGCAATGAAAAACTGTTTTTT. The chain is built from TRBV11-2 and TRBJ1-4; tentative D call: TRBD1 (5 bases). The germline V gene encodes CDR1 SGHAT and CDR2 FQNNGV. CDR3 length: 17 residues. Trimming took off 0 bases at V and 5 bases at J, with 16 bases between the two ends.

J is TRBJ1-2 and V is TRBV6-1; TRBD1 aligns across 10 bases. Germline V gene lookup returns CDR1 MNHNS and CDR2 SASEGT. The CDR3 contains 15 residues. The J segment lost 5 bases and the V segment lost 2 bases, leaving 5 bases of the junction unmatched. For the CDR3, the DNA is TGTGCCAGCAGTGAATACGGGACAGGGGAATATGGCTACACCTTC. This codes for CASSEYGTGEYGYTF.

This clone appeared a single time. The chain is built from TRBV11-2 and TRBJ1-4; D perhaps matches TRBD1 (6 bases). The CDR3 consists of 16 residues. Per the germline V gene, CDR1 is SGHAT and CDR2 is FQNNGV. Trimming left V 6 bases short and J 3 bases short, with 17 bases between. CDR3 in DNA: TGTGCCAGCAGTGTTACAGGGAGAGTACCTAATGAAAAACTGTTTTTT. This sequence encodes CASSVTGRVPNEKLFF. Full variable domain (missing parts from reference TRBV11-2 and TRBJ1-4): EAGVAQSPRYKIIEKRQSVAFWCNPISGHATLYWYQQILGQGPKLLIQFQNNGVVDDSQLPKDRFSAERLKGVDSTLKIQPAKLEDSAVYLCASSVTGRVPNEKLFFGSGTQLSVL.

The chain employs TRBV10-2 and TRBJ2-7; D is possibly TRBD1 (5 bases). Trimming stripped 2 bases from V and 0 bases from J, with 11 bases between. This CDR3 has 15 amino acids. Germline lookup yields CDR1 WSHSY and CDR2 SAAADI. For the CDR3, the DNA is TGCGCCAGCAGTGAGATACAGGATAGCTCCTACGAGCAGTACTTC. Protein: CASSEIQDSSYEQYF.

The gene calls are TRBV5-6 and TRBJ1-5; D ambiguous. The CDR3 loop spans 14 amino acids. Germline values: CDR1 SGHDT, CDR2 YYEEEE. With 0 bases removed from V and 7 bases from J, the gap between germline ends came to 11 bases. The CDR3 reads CASSLAGGIQPQHF. CDR3 bases: TGTGCCAGCAGCTTGGCGGGCGGGATCCAGCCCCAGCATTTT. Complete variable domain (other parts from reference TRBV5-6 and TRBJ1-5): DAGVTQSPTHLIKTRGQQVTLRCSPKSGHDTVSWYQQALGQGPQFIFQYYEEEERQRGNFPDRFSGHQFPNYSSELNVNALLLGDSALYLCASSLAGGIQPQHFGDGTRLSIL.

The CDR3 DNA reads as TGTGCCAGTACACCTACAGGGGCCGAAAAACTGTTTTTT. Translating gives CASTPTGAEKLFF. V gene TRBV19 combines with J gene TRBJ1-4; 7 nucleotides line up with TRBD1. The CDR3 extends over 13 amino acids. Per the germline V gene, CDR1 is LNHDA and CDR2 is SQIVND (reference sequence). With V trimmed by 7 bases and J by 8 bases, 7 bases remained unmatched.

The rearrangement uses TRBV7-9 and TRBJ2-7, with TRBD1 as a possible D gene (6 bases). Trimming shortened V by 3 bases and J by 1 base, and 16 bases separated the two germline ends. Germline V gene sequence: CDR1 SEHNR, CDR2 FQNEAQ (reference sequence). The CDR3 totals 16 residues. CDR3 coding DNA: TGTGCCAGCAGCTTGGTCGCCGGACAGCAGTCCTACGAGCAGTACTTC. This translates into CASSLVAGQQSYEQYF.